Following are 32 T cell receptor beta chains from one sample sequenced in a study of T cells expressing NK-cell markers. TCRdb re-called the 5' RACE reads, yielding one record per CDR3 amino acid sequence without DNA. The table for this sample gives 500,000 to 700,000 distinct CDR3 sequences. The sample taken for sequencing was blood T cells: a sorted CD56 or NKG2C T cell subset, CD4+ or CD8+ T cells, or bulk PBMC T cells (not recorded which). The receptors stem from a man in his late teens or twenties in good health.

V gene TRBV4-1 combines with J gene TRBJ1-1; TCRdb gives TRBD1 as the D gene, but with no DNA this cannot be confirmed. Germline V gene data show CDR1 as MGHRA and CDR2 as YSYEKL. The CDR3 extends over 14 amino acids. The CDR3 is CASSPIGGVTEAFF.

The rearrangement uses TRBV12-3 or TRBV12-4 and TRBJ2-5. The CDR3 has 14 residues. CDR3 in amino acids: CASEASGSQETQYF.

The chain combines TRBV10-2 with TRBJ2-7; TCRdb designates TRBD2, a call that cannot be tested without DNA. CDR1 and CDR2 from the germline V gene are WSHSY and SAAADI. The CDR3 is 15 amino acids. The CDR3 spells CASGTSGIETGEQYF.

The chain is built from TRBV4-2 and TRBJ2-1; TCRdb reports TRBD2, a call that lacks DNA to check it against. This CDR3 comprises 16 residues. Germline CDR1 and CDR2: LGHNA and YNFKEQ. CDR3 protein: CASSQVGGRYDSEQFF.

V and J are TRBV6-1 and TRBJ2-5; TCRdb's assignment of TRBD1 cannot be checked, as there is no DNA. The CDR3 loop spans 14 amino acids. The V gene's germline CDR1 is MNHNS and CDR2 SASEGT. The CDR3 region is CASRPAGGQETQYF.

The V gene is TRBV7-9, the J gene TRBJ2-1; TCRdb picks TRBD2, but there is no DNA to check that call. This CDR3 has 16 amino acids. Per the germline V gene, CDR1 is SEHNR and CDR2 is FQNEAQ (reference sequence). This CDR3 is CASSPYPGTSINEQFF. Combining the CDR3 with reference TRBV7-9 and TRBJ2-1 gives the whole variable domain DTGVSQNPRHKITKRGQNVTFRCDPISEHNRLYWYRQTLGQGPEFLTYFQNEAQLEKSRLLSDRFSAERPKGSFSTLEIQRTEQGDSAMYLCASSPYPGTSINEQFFGPGTRLTVL.

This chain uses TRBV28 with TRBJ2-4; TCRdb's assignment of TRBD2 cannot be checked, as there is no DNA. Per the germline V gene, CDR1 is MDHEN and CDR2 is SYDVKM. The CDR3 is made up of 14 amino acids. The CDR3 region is CASSELAGGLSQYF.

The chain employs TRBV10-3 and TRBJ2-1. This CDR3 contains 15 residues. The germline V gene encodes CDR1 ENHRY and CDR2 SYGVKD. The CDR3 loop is CAIGGLNGYNNEQFF.

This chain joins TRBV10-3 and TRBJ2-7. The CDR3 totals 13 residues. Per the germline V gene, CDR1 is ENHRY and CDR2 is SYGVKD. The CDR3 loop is CATRPDGTYEQYF.

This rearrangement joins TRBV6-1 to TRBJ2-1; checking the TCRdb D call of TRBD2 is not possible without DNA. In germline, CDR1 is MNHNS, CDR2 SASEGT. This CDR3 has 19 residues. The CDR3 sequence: CASSPRAVTLAGADNEQFF.

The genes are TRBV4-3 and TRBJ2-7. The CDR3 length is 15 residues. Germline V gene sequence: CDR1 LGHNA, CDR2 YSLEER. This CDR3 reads CASSQDVGTSYEQYF.

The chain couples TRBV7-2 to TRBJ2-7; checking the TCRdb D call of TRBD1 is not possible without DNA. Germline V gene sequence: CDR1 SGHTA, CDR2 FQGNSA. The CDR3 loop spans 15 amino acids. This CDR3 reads CASSLGGRSLYEQYF.

CDR3 loop: CASSGDGQIYVVHNEQFF. J is TRBJ2-1 and V is TRBV11-1; the D call from TCRdb, TRBD1, cannot be confirmed without DNA. There are 18 residues in the CDR3. In germline, CDR1 is SGHAT, CDR2 FQDESV (reference sequence).

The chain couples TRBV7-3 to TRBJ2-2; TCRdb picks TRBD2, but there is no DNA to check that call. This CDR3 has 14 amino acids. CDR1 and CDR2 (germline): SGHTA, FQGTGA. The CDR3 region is CASSSGLSSGELFF. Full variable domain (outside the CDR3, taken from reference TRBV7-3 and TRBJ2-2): GAGVSQTPSNKVTEKGKYVELRCDPISGHTALYWYRQSLGQGPEFLIYFQGTGAADDSGLPNDRFFAVRPEGSVSTLKIQRTERGDSAVYLCASSSGLSSGELFFGEGSRLTVL.

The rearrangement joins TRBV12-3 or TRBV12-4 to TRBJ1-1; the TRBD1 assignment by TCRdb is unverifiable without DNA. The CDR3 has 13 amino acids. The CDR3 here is CASSPRPNTEAFF.

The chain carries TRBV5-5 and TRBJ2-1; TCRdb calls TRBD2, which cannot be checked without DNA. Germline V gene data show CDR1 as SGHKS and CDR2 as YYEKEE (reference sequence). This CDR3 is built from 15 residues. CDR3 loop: CASSLATALGNEQFF.

The CDR3 sequence is CASSRDRVKTGELFF. V is TRBV11-2 and J is TRBJ2-2; with no DNA, the TCRdb D assignment of TRBD1 cannot be verified. The CDR3 is 15 amino acids. Looked up from germline, CDR1 is SGHAT and CDR2 is FQNNGV.

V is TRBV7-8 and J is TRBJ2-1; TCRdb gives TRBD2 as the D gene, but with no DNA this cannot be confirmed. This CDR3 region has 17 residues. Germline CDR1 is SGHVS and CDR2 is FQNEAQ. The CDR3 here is CASSSIVLAGKDNEQFF.

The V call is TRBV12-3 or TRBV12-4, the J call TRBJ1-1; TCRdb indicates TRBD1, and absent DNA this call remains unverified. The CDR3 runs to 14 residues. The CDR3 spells CASSFRQAGTEAFF.

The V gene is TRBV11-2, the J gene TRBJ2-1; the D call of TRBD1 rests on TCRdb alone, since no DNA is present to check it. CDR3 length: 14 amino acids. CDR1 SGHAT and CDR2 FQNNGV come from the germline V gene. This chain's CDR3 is CASSLSGTPNEQFF.

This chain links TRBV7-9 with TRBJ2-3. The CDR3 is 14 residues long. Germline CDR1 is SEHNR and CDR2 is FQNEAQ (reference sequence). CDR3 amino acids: CASSSERNTDTQYF. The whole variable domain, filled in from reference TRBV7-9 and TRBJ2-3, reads DTGVSQNPRHKITKRGQNVTFRCDPISEHNRLYWYRQTLGQGPEFLTYFQNEAQLEKSRLLSDRFSAERPKGSFSTLEIQRTEQGDSAMYLCASSSERNTDTQYFGPGTRLTVL.

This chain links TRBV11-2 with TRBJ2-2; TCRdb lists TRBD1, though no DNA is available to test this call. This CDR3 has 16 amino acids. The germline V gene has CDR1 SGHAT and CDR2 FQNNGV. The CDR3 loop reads CASSRVGQGYTGELFF. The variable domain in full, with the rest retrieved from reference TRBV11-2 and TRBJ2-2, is EAGVAQSPRYKIIEKRQSVAFWCNPISGHATLYWYQQILGQGPKLLIQFQNNGVVDDSQLPKDRFSAERLKGVDSTLKIQPAKLEDSAVYLCASSRVGQGYTGELFFGEGSRLTVL.

The CDR3 protein is CASTGRGRGLLDTQYF. The chain employs TRBV2 and TRBJ2-3; TCRdb's D call of TRBD1 is untestable without DNA. The CDR3 has 16 amino acids. Germline CDR1 and CDR2: SNHLY and FYNNEI.

This CDR3 reads CASSLGSHGRTDTQYF. The chain couples TRBV5-6 to TRBJ2-3; checking the TCRdb D call of TRBD1 is not possible without DNA. Germline V gene lookup returns CDR1 SGHDT and CDR2 YYEEEE. This CDR3 is 16 amino acids long.

The CDR3 protein is CASSPGQGEAEAFF. This sequence joins TRBV18 and TRBJ1-1; TCRdb reports TRBD1, a call that lacks DNA to check it against. Per germline, CDR1 KGHSH and CDR2 LQKENI. The CDR3 contains 14 residues.

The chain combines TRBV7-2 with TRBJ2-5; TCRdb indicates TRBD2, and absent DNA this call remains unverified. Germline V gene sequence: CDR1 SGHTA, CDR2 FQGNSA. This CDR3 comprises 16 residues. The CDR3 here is CASSLRSLAGQETQYF.

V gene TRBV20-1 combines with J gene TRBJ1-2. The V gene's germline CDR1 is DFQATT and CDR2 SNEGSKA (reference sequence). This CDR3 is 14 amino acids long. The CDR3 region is CSAPDLNINYGYTF.

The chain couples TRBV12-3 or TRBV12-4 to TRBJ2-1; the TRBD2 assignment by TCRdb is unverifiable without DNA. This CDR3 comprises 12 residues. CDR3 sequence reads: CASSLWEGRAFF.

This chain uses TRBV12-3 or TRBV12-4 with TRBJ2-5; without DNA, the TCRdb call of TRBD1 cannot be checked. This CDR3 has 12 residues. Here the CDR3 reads CASSFPLETQYF.

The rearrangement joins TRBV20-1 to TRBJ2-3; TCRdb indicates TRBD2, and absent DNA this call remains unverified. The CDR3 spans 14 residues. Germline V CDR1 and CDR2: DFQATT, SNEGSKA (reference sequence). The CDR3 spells CSAWPSTSTDTQYF.

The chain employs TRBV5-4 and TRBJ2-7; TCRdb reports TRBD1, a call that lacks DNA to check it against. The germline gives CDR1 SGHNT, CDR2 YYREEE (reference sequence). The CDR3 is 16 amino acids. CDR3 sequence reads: CASSLAGTGNSYEQYF.

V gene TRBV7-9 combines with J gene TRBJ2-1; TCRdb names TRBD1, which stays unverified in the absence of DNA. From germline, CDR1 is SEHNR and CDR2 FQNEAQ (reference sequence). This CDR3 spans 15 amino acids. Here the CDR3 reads CASSPYRAGDNEQFF.